This T cell receptor beta chain was recovered during a study of T cells in Graves' hyperthyroidism and ophthalmopathy. Among the patients, aged 18 to 65, hyperthyroidism was newly diagnosed and had lasted under 2 months. Researchers took RNA transcripts and amplified the TCR beta CDR3 regions from them. A set of HTBI primers served as the primers for a first-round RT-PCR of the TCR CDR3. TCRdb redid the calling of the multiplex PCR reads with MiXCR, one entry per CDR3 protein. The sample holds around 700,000 distinct CDR3 sequences; roughly a sixth are singletons and the top ten take approximately 15%. Material for sequencing was blood. This clonotype was obtained from a woman in her 50s with Graves' hyperthyroidism that later progressed to Graves' ophthalmopathy.

CDR3 region: CASSRGTHNQPQHF. For the CDR3, the DNA is TGTGCCAGCAGCCGCGGGACTCATAATCAGCCCCAGCATTTT. This chain uses TRBV7-2 with TRBJ1-5; tentative D call: TRBD1 (5 bases). The CDR3 covers 14 residues. V was trimmed by 5 bases and J by 4 bases, leaving 12 bases between them. Germline CDR1 reads SGHTA; CDR2 reads FQGNSA.